These 5 T cell receptor beta chains originate from one sample sequenced in a study of blood T cell repertoires in COVID-19. The protocol was immunoSEQ multiplex PCR, while the TCRdb copy is restricted to in-frame clones and leaves out a portion. This sample has about 33,000 clones; around 85% occur once, and the top ten carry approximately 7%. Material for sequencing was peripheral blood. These TCRs come from a human donor in a cohort sampled during active COVID-19.

J is TRBJ2-1 and V is TRBV13; a weak D match, TRBD2 (6 bases). V dropped 5 bases and J dropped 7 bases, with 12 bases sitting between them. The CDR3 runs 13 residues. CDR1 and CDR2 from the germline V gene are PRHDT and FYEKMQ (reference sequence). DNA of the CDR3: TGTGCCAGCAGCGGGCGGGGTCGGAATGAGCAGTTCTTC. Translated: CASSGRGRNEQFF. The variable domain in full, with the rest retrieved from reference TRBV13 and TRBJ2-1, is AAGVIQSPRHLIKEKRETATLKCYPIPRHDTVYWYQQGPGQDPQFLISFYEKMQSDKGSIPDRFSAQQFSDYHSELNMSSLELGDSALYFCASSGRGRNEQFFGPGTRLTVL.

The chain carries TRBV9 and TRBJ2-3; TRBD2 agrees at 11 bases. The germline gives CDR1 SGDLS, CDR2 YYNGEE. The CDR3 spans 16 residues. Germline trimming cut 0 bases from V and 5 bases from J; bases unmatched to any gene: 5. CDR3 coding DNA: TGTGCCAGCAGCGTAGTAGCGGGGGGGCCCTTAGATACGCAGTATTTT. Amino acids: CASSVVAGGPLDTQYF.

The chain combines TRBV5-8 with TRBJ2-1, with 16 nucleotides matching TRBD2. Looked up from germline, CDR1 is SGHTS and CDR2 is YDEGEE. V trimming: 3 bases; J trimming: 7 bases; junction bases outside the gene matches: 7. There are 17 residues in the CDR3. The CDR3 sequence is CASSSGTSGGVENEQFF. In nucleotides, the CDR3 is TGTGCCAGCAGCTCCGGGACTAGCGGGGGGGTGGAGAATGAGCAGTTCTTC.

J is TRBJ1-2 and V is TRBV9; D perhaps matches TRBD1 (5 bases). In germline, CDR1 is SGDLS, CDR2 YYNGEE. Trimming cost V 3 bases and J 8 bases, with 14 bases left between them. CDR3 size: 13 residues. In nucleotides, the CDR3 is TGTGCCAGCAGCGGGGGCGGGACTGAAGGCTACACCTTC. This sequence encodes CASSGGGTEGYTF.

The chain couples TRBV27 to TRBJ2-3, with TRBD2 identical over 11 bases. Losses at the gene ends were 0 bases for V and 2 bases for J; bases not matched to a gene: 10. Germline-derived CDR1 and CDR2 are MNHEY and SMNVEV (reference sequence). This CDR3 spans 19 amino acids. CDR3: CASSLSRAPSGRTTDTQYF. Here the CDR3 DNA reads TGTGCCAGCAGTTTATCACGCGCACCTAGCGGGAGGACCACAGATACGCAGTATTTT.